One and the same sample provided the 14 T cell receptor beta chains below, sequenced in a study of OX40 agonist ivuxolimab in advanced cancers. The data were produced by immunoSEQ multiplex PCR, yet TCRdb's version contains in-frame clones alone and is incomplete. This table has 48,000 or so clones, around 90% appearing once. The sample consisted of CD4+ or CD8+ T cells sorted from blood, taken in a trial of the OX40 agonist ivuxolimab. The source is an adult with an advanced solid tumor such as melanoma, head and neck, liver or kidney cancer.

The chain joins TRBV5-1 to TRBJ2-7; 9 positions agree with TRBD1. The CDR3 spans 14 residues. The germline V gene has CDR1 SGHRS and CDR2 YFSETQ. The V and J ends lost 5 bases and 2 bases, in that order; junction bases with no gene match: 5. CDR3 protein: CASSRRDRAYEQYF. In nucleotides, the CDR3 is TGCGCCAGCAGTCGTAGGGACAGGGCCTACGAGCAGTACTTC.

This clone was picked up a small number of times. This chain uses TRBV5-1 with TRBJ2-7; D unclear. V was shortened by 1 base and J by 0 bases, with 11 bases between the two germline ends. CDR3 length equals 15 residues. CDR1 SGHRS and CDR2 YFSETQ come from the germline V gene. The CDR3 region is CASSLYGSLSYEQYF. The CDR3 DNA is TGCGCCAGCAGCTTGTACGGGTCCCTCTCCTACGAGCAGTACTTC.

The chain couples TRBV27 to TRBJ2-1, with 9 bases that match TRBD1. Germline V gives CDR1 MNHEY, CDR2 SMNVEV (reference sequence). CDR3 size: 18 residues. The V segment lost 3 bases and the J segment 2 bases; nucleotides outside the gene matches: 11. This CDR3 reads CASSFAPGQGFAYNEQFF. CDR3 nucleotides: TGTGCCAGCAGTTTTGCCCCGGGACAGGGTTTCGCCTACAATGAGCAGTTCTTC.

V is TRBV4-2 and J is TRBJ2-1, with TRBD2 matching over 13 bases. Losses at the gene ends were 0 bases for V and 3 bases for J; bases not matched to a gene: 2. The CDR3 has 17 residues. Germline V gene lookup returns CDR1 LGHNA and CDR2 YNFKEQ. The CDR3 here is CASSQEGTSGNYNEQFF. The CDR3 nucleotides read TGTGCCAGCAGCCAAGAAGGGACTAGCGGGAACTACAATGAGCAGTTCTTC.

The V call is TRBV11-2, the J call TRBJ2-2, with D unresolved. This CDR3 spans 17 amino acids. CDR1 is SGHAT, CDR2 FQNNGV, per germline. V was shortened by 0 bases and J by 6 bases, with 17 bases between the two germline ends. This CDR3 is CASSLDLLGPSSGELFF. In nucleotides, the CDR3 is TGTGCCAGCAGCTTAGATCTTCTCGGTCCGAGTTCCGGGGAGCTGTTTTTT.

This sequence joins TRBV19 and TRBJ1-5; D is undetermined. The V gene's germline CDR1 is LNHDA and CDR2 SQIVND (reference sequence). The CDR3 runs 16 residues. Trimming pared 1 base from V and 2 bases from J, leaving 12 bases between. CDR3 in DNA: TGTGCCAGTAGTATAGTCCGGGGTTGGGGCAATCAGCCCCAGCATTTT. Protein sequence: CASSIVRGWGNQPQHF.

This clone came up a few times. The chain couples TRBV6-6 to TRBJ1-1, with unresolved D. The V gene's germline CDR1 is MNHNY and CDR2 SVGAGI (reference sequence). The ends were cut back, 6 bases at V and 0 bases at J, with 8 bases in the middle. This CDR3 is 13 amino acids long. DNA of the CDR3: TGTGCCAGCAGCCCCCCGATGAACACTGAAGCTTTCTTT. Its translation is CASSPPMNTEAFF.

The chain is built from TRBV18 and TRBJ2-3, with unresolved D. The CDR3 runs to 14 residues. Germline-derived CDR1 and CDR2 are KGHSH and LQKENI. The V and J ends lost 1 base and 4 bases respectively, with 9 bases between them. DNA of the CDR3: TGTGCCAGCTCACCACTCCGGTCAGCAGATACGCAGTATTTT. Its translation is CASSPLRSADTQYF.

The CDR3 loop reads CASSGTSGNNEQFF. The CDR3 DNA follows: TGTGCCAGCAGCGGGACTAGCGGTAACAATGAGCAGTTCTTC. The chain joins TRBV9 to TRBJ2-1, with 10 bases identical to TRBD2. The J segment lost 5 bases and the V segment lost 3 bases, leaving 2 bases of the junction unmatched. Per the germline V gene, CDR1 is SGDLS and CDR2 is YYNGEE. This CDR3 contains 14 residues.

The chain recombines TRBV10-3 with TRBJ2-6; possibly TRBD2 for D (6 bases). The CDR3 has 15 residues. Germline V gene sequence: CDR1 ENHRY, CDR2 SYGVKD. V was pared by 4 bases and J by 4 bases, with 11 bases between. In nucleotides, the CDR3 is TGTGCCATCAGTGCGGGAGTCTCCGGGGCCAACGTCCTGACTTTC. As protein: CAISAGVSGANVLTF.

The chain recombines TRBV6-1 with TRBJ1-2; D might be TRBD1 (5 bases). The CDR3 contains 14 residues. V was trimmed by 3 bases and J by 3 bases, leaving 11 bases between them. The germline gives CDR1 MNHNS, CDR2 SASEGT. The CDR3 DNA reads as TGTGCCAGCAGTGAGCAGGGAGACGACTATGGCTACACCTTC. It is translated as CASSEQGDDYGYTF.

CDR3 nucleotides: TGTGCCAGCAGTGAAACCCCAAGACAGAGTGGCTACACCTTC. It is translated as CASSETPRQSGYTF. The chain joins TRBV6-1 to TRBJ1-2; a possible D gene is TRBD1 (5 bases). This CDR3 contains 14 residues. Germline-derived CDR1 and CDR2 are MNHNS and SASEGT. Trimming took 2 bases from V and 7 from J, leaving 14 bases between them.

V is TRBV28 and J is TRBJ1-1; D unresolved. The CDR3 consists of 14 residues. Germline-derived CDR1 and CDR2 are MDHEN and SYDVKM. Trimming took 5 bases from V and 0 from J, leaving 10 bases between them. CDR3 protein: CASSGIPLNTEAFF. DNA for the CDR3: TGTGCCAGCAGTGGCATCCCCTTGAACACTGAAGCTTTCTTT.

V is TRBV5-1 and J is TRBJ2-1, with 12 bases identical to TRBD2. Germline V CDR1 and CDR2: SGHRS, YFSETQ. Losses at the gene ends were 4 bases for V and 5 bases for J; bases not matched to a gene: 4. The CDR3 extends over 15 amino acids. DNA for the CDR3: TGCGCCAGCAGCCCCCTAGCGGGGGGGCACAATGAGCAGTTCTTC. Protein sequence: CASSPLAGGHNEQFF.